This T cell receptor beta chain was sequenced during a study of blood T cell repertoires in COVID-19. Profiled with immunoSEQ multiplex PCR; TCRdb holds only in-frame clones, not every one. The sample shows over 60,000 clones, more than 75% of them seen only once. The ends were cut back, 11 bases at V and 1 base at J, with 12 bases in the middle. The CDR3 runs to 13 residues. The germline CDR1 and CDR2 sequences are SGHAT and FQNNGV. The origin of this receptor is a man aged 55 to 70 with acute or convalescent COVID-19. The source material was peripheral blood. This rearrangement joins TRBV11-2 to TRBJ1-5, with D unclear. The DNA of the CDR3 is TGTGCCCTCGGGTCACAAAGCAATCAGCCCCAGCATTTT. Its protein is CALGSQSNQPQHF.